This T cell receptor (beta chain) emerged from a study of Tregs in tolerant kidney transplant recipients. This clone was counted once. The CDR3 length is 16 residues. CDR1 and CDR2 from the germline V gene are LGHNA and YSLEER. V lost 1 base to trimming and J lost 3 bases, with 12 bases between them. The protocol was immunoSEQ multiplex PCR, while the TCRdb copy is restricted to in-frame clones and leaves out a portion. The sample lists 55,000 to 80,000 clones, around 98% occurring once. This specimen was Tregs from blood, taken before the transplant. The genes are TRBV4-3 and TRBJ2-2; tentative D call: TRBD1 (5 bases). The clonotype was recovered from a human donor who received a combined kidney and bone marrow transplant. The CDR3 loop reads CASSQGQGDHTGELFF. Written as DNA, the CDR3 is TGCGCCAGCAGCCAAGGGCAGGGCGATCACACCGGGGAGCTGTTTTTT.